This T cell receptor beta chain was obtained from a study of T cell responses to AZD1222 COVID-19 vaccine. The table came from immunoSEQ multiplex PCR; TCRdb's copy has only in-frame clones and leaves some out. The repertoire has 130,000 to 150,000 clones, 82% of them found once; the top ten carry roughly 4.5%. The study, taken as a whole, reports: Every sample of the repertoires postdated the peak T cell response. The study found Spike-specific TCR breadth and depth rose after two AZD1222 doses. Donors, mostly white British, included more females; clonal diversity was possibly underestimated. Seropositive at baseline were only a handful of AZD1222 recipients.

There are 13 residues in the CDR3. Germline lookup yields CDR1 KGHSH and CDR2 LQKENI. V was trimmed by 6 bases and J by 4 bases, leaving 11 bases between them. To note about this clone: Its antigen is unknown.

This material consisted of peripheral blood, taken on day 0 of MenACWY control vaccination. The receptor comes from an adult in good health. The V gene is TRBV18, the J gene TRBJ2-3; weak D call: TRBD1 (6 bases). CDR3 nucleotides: TGTGCCAGCTCTCTTCAGGGGTCAGATACGCAGTATTTT. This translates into CASSLQGSDTQYF.